What follows are 30 T cell receptor beta chains derived from one specimen sequenced in a study of T-cell reconstitution after alpha-beta-depleted transplantation in children. A library of TCRbeta sequences, prepared with unique molecular identifiers, was generated. A single record per CDR3 protein comes from TCRdb applying MiXCR to the PCR reads. The sample lists roughly 200,000 distinct CDR3 sequences; about 9.2% were seen once. The sample consisted of PBMCs from the stem cell graft donor, taken from the stem cell graft. The receptors come from a human donor who donated a stem cell graft to a child with acute lymphoblastic leukemia.

The chain couples TRBV5-1 to TRBJ1-2; D remains ambiguous. The V gene lost 3 bases and the J gene lost 1 base, with 7 bases spanning the gap. Per germline, CDR1 SGHRS and CDR2 YFSETQ. This CDR3 spans 13 amino acids. The CDR3 loop reads CASSYEVNYGYTF. The CDR3 DNA is TGCGCCAGCAGCTACGAAGTTAACTATGGCTACACCTTC.

This clonotype was found many times. The chain recombines TRBV9 with TRBJ1-1; no definite D call. Germline assignment: CDR1 SGDLS and CDR2 YYNGEE. There are 15 residues in the CDR3. V lost 0 bases and J 1 base, leaving 10 bases between the germline ends. The chain's CDR3 is CASSVVSSGNTEAFF. The CDR3 nucleotides are TGTGCCAGCAGCGTAGTCAGCAGTGGGAACACTGAAGCTTTCTTT.

The rearrangement links TRBV6-1 to TRBJ2-7, with D possibly matching TRBD2 (7 bases). Germline CDR1 MNHNS, CDR2 SASEGT. V was shortened by 6 bases and J by 0 bases, with 12 bases between the two germline ends. The CDR3 loop spans 14 amino acids. The CDR3 sequence is CASSHGGHSYEQYF. CDR3 bases: TGTGCCAGCAGCCACGGGGGGCACTCCTACGAGCAGTACTTC.

The table lists this clonotype with many counts. The V call is TRBV20-1, the J call TRBJ2-5; D possibly corresponds to TRBD1 (6 bases). Trimming left V 2 bases short and J 3 bases short, with 19 bases between. The germline CDR1 and CDR2 sequences are DFQATT and SNEGSKA (reference sequence). The CDR3 consists of 16 residues. CDR3 in amino acids: CSARIVGRGREETQYF. CDR3 nucleotides: TGCAGTGCTAGAATTGTGGGCAGGGGAAGGGAAGAGACCCAGTACTTC.

Ten or more counts support this clonotype. The rearrangement uses TRBV18 and TRBJ1-1, with 8 bases fitting TRBD1. Germline V gives CDR1 KGHSH, CDR2 LQKENI. J was trimmed by 0 bases and V by 0 bases; bases with no gene match: 3. The CDR3 contains 16 residues. CDR3 in amino acids: CASSPPGQALNTEAFF. The CDR3, as DNA: TGTGCCAGCTCACCACCGGGACAGGCCTTGAACACTGAAGCTTTCTTT.

This clonotype was found a few times. V gene TRBV12-3 or TRBV12-4 combines with J gene TRBJ2-1, with 7 bases that match TRBD1. V shed 6 bases and J 3 bases; nucleotides not matched to a gene: 5. The CDR3 extends over 14 amino acids. CDR3 region: CASSGTVDYNEQFF. CDR3 nucleotides: TGTGCCAGCAGCGGGACAGTCGACTACAATGAGCAGTTCTTC.

This clonotype was seen repeatedly, ten times or more. The chain joins TRBV14 to TRBJ1-2; no clear D gene. Germline CDR1 reads SGHDN; CDR2 reads FVKESK. This CDR3 is built from 12 residues. Between the trimmed V and J ends, which lost 4 bases and 8 bases, there was a span of 11 bases. In DNA form, the CDR3 reads TGTGCCAGCAGCCCTTCCGGGCGAGGCTACACCTTC. This sequence encodes CASSPSGRGYTF.

This clonotype has only a few counts. This chain joins TRBV12-3 or TRBV12-4 and TRBJ2-3; 8 positions match TRBD1. V was clipped by 7 bases and J by 1 base; unmatched bases: 13. The CDR3 extends over 17 amino acids. The CDR3 is CASTSGTGLIRTDTQYF. The CDR3 bases are TGTGCCAGCACCTCCGGGACAGGCCTCATTCGCACAGATACGCAGTATTTT.

This clonotype was observed at least ten times. The rearrangement links TRBV20-1 to TRBJ2-3; D may match TRBD1 or TRBD2 (5 bases each). CDR3 length: 14 residues. V lost 2 bases and J 1 base, leaving 10 bases between the germline ends. In germline, CDR1 is DFQATT, CDR2 SNEGSKA (reference sequence). The CDR3 here is CSARLGARTDTQYF. CDR3 nucleotides: TGCAGTGCTAGACTCGGGGCCCGCACAGATACGCAGTATTTT.

This clonotype was found many times. The gene calls are TRBV10-2 and TRBJ2-7; a weak D match, TRBD1 (5 bases). CDR3 size: 15 residues. The germline CDR1 and CDR2 sequences are WSHSY and SAAADI. With 0 bases removed from V and 3 bases from J, the gap between germline ends came to 12 bases. CDR3: CASSESNARDYEQYF. The CDR3 nucleotides are TGCGCCAGCAGTGAGTCTAACGCCAGGGACTACGAGCAGTACTTC.

This clonotype turned up a few times. CDR3 amino acids: CASSYSGFYSGNTIYF. CDR3 in DNA: TGTGCCAGCAGTTACTCTGGGTTCTACTCTGGAAACACCATATATTTT. This rearrangement joins TRBV6-5 to TRBJ1-3; D unclear. V shed 0 bases and J shed 0 bases, with 9 bases lying between them. Germline V lookup: CDR1 MNHEY, CDR2 SVGAGI. The CDR3 has 16 amino acids.

This clonotype came up many times. This rearrangement joins TRBV5-1 to TRBJ1-1; 7 nucleotides line up with TRBD1. V lost 1 base to trimming and J lost 4 bases; unmatched junction nucleotides: 4. The germline gives CDR1 SGHRS, CDR2 YFSETQ. The CDR3 sequence is 14 residues long. The CDR3 loop reads CASSLSQGSTEAFF. The CDR3 region has the DNA TGCGCCAGCAGCTTGTCACAGGGGAGCACTGAAGCTTTCTTT.

This clonotype was counted at least ten times. The V call is TRBV12-3 or TRBV12-4, the J call TRBJ1-6; TRBD1 aligns across 7 bases. With V trimmed by 5 bases and J by 9 bases, 10 bases remained unmatched. This CDR3 contains 15 residues. The chain's CDR3 is CASSTRQGESSPLHF. For the CDR3, the DNA is TGTGCCAGCAGTACGCGACAGGGTGAAAGTTCACCCCTCCACTTT.

This clonotype was counted at least ten times. The chain uses TRBV29-1 and TRBJ1-1; 7 bases fit TRBD1. There are 13 residues in the CDR3. Germline CDR1 is SQVTM and CDR2 is ANQGSEA. The junction had 8 bases not matched to a gene; V was cut back by 5 bases and J by 5 bases. CDR3 sequence reads: CSVRTGGRTEAFF. The CDR3 nucleotides read TGCAGCGTTAGGACAGGCGGGAGAACTGAAGCTTTCTTT. Based on the CDR3 plus reference TRBV29-1 and TRBJ1-1, the full variable domain is SAVISQKPSRDICQRGTSLTIQCQVDSQVTMMFWYRQQPGQSLTLIATANQGSEATYESGFVIDKFPISRPNLTFSTLTVSNMSPEDSSIYLCSVRTGGRTEAFFGQGTRLTVV.

This clonotype has ten or more counts. This rearrangement joins TRBV7-8 to TRBJ1-2; 10 bases are shared with TRBD1. CDR1 SGHVS and CDR2 FQNEAQ come from the germline V gene. This CDR3 spans 16 amino acids. V shed 4 bases, J shed 4 bases, and the junction held 9 bases outside the gene matches. CDR3 in amino acids: CASSSETGGIVYGYTF. The CDR3 DNA follows: TGTGCCAGCAGCTCCGAGACAGGGGGCATTGTCTATGGCTACACCTTC.

This clonotype was seen at least ten times. The V and J genes are TRBV5-1 and TRBJ2-1, with 7 bases lining up with TRBD1. CDR1 and CDR2 (germline): SGHRS, YFSETQ. Losses at the gene ends were 3 bases for V and 7 bases for J; bases not matched to a gene: 13. This CDR3 comprises 16 residues. CDR3 nucleotides: TGCGCCAGCAGCTACGCCGACAGGGTGGTGAGGAATGAGCAGTTCTTC. Translation gives CASSYADRVVRNEQFF. The full variable domain, its missing parts supplied by reference TRBV5-1 and TRBJ2-1, is KAGVTQTPRYLIKTRGQQVTLSCSPISGHRSVSWYQQTPGQGLQFLFEYFSETQRNKGNFPGRFSGRQFSNSRSEMNVSTLELGDSALYLCASSYADRVVRNEQFFGPGTRLTVL.

The chain has TRBV4-2 and TRBJ2-7, with D tentatively TRBD1 (6 bases). CDR3 length equals 18 residues. Trimming cost V 4 bases and J 1 base, with 23 bases left between them. CDR1 is LGHNA and CDR2 is YNFKEQ in the germline V gene. The CDR3 DNA follows: TGTGCCAGCAGCCCGAAAATTGGACAGCCCCATCCTTCCTACGAGCAGTACTTC. As protein: CASSPKIGQPHPSYEQYF.

Ten or more counts support this clonotype. The chain combines TRBV5-1 with TRBJ2-5; TRBD1 or TRBD2 may be the D gene (5 bases each). The CDR3 sequence is 14 residues long. The V gene lost 4 bases and the J gene lost 5 bases, with 15 bases spanning the gap. The germline V gene encodes CDR1 SGHRS and CDR2 YFSETQ. The CDR3 sequence is CASSDLRGSETQYF. As DNA, the CDR3 is TGCGCCAGCAGCGATTTACGGGGCTCGGAGACCCAGTACTTC.

The rearrangement uses TRBV5-1 and TRBJ1-1; TRBD1 aligns across 9 bases. Trimming took 3 bases from V and 5 from J; bases not matched to a gene: 5. The CDR3 extends over 14 amino acids. Germline V CDR1 and CDR2: SGHRS, YFSETQ. The DNA of the CDR3 is TGCGCCAGCAGCTGGGGGACAGGGCGAACTGAAGCTTTCTTT. Translating it yields CASSWGTGRTEAFF.

This clonotype has at least ten counts. The rearrangement uses TRBV18 and TRBJ2-7, with D perhaps given as TRBD1 or TRBD2 (5 bases each). This CDR3 is 18 amino acids long. V shed 6 bases and J shed 1 base, with 25 bases lying between them. The germline gives CDR1 KGHSH, CDR2 LQKENI. The CDR3 reads CASSRMVGDPHYSYEQYF. CDR3 nucleotides: TGTGCCAGCTCCCGTATGGTGGGGGACCCACACTATTCCTACGAGCAGTACTTC.

The V call is TRBV20-1, the J call TRBJ1-4; D may be TRBD1 (5 bases). The CDR3 extends over 14 amino acids. V lost 6 bases, J lost 5 bases, and 16 bases lay in between. CDR1 is DFQATT, CDR2 SNEGSKA, per germline (reference sequence). The CDR3 nucleotides are TGCAGTGCAAGTGAGGGGAGTGGGAATGAAAAACTGTTTTTT. Its protein product is CSASEGSGNEKLFF.

The chain joins TRBV7-9 to TRBJ1-1; 9 nucleotides line up with TRBD1. Germline CDR1 SEHNR, CDR2 FQNEAQ (reference sequence). Germline trimming cut 2 bases from V and 5 bases from J; bases unmatched to any gene: 12. The CDR3 runs 17 residues. In nucleotides, the CDR3 is TGTGCCAGCAGCTTAACAAAATCCGGGACAGGGAGGACTGAAGCTTTCTTT. Residues: CASSLTKSGTGRTEAFF.

This clonotype was counted many times. The chain has TRBV5-1 and TRBJ2-3, with a possible D match to TRBD1 (6 bases). The CDR3 length is 14 residues. Germline V lookup: CDR1 SGHRS, CDR2 YFSETQ. The ends were cut back, 4 bases at V and 1 base at J, with 10 bases in the middle. The CDR3 sequence is CASSEGVRTDTQYF. In nucleotides, the CDR3 is TGCGCCAGCAGCGAGGGGGTCCGCACAGATACGCAGTATTTT.

This clonotype was seen only a few times. The chain couples TRBV5-1 to TRBJ2-7, with D maybe TRBD2 (6 bases). V was shortened by 4 bases and J by 2 bases, with 13 bases between the two germline ends. CDR3 length: 14 amino acids. Germline loops: CDR1 SGHRS, CDR2 YFSETQ. CDR3 in amino acids: CASSPDYSPYEQYF. The CDR3 DNA reads as TGCGCCAGCAGCCCGGACTATTCCCCCTACGAGCAGTACTTC.

This clonotype has at least ten counts. The chain couples TRBV5-1 to TRBJ2-3, with 9 bases lining up with TRBD1. CDR3 length equals 15 residues. J was trimmed by 4 bases and V by 4 bases; bases with no gene match: 7. Germline V gene lookup returns CDR1 SGHRS and CDR2 YFSETQ. The CDR3 here is CASSINRGRADTQYF. The CDR3, as DNA: TGCGCCAGCAGCATAAACAGGGGGCGCGCAGATACGCAGTATTTT.

The gene calls are TRBV7-8 and TRBJ2-3, with 8 bases that match TRBD2. Germline V CDR1 and CDR2: SGHVS, FQNEAQ. The CDR3 runs 15 residues. V lost 7 bases and J lost 2; bases outside the gene matches: 8. DNA for the CDR3: TGTGCCAGCACCTCGGCGGGGGGTCACACAGATACGCAGTATTTT. Its protein product is CASTSAGGHTDTQYF.

The chain employs TRBV5-1 and TRBJ2-7; possibly TRBD1 for D (5 bases). Germline-derived CDR1 and CDR2 are SGHRS and YFSETQ. The germline V and J ends were trimmed by 0 bases and 6 bases, with 16 bases remaining between them. This CDR3 contains 15 residues. Written as DNA, the CDR3 is TGCGCCAGCAGCTTGGCGGGCAGGTCAGACAGCGAGCAGTACTTC. Protein product: CASSLAGRSDSEQYF.

About this clonotype itself: A much larger clone sits a single nucleotide away, making a read error possible. The chain uses TRBV12-3 or TRBV12-4 and TRBJ1-4; D is unresolved. Trimming took off 8 bases at V and 8 bases at J, with 12 bases between the two ends. The CDR3 covers 12 residues. The CDR3 DNA follows: TGTGCCAGCGGTCTCGCGTTGGAAAAACTGTTTTTT. It translates to CASGLALEKLFF.

This clonotype was observed a few times. V is TRBV6-5 and J is TRBJ1-1; unclear D gene. The germline CDR1 and CDR2 sequences are MNHEY and SVGAGI. There are 15 residues in the CDR3. Deletions cut 0 bases from V and 0 bases from J, with 8 bases between. CDR3 region: CASSYSGSLNTEAFF. In nucleotides, the CDR3 is TGTGCCAGCAGTTACTCAGGGTCCCTGAACACTGAAGCTTTCTTT.

Many counts were recorded for this clonotype. This chain joins TRBV20-1 and TRBJ1-3; D is possibly TRBD1 (5 bases). CDR1 is DFQATT and CDR2 is SNEGSKA in the germline V gene (reference sequence). CDR3 length: 15 residues. The germline V and J ends were trimmed by 7 bases and 0 bases, with 16 bases remaining between them. The CDR3 nucleotides are TGCAGTGGGGCAGGCAGGGTGGACTCTGGAAACACCATATATTTT. This translates into CSGAGRVDSGNTIYF.